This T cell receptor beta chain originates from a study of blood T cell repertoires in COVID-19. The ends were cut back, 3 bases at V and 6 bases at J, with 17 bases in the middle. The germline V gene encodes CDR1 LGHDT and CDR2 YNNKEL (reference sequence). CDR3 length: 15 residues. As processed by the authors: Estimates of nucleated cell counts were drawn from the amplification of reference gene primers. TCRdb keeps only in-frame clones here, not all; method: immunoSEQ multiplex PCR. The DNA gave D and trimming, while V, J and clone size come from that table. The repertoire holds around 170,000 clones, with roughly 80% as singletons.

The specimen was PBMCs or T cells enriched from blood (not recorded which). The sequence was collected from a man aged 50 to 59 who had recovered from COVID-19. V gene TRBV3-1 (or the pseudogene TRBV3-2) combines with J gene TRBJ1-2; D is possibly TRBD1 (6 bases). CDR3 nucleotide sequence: TGTGCCAGCAGCCAGCTCGGGGGGGCTGGGAATGGCTACACCTTC. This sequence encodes CASSQLGGAGNGYTF.